A single TCR beta chain is shown here with its context. The antigen is undetermined. The data derive from a study of response to subunit inactivated influenza vaccine. Whole-study results and caveats: The study's authors posited that every seasonal influenza vaccination enlists few new T cells.

The CDR3 runs 16 residues. The V gene's germline CDR1 is SGHTA and CDR2 FQGNSA. The V gene lost 1 base and the J gene lost 1 base, with 13 bases spanning the gap. TCRdb re-derived calls from the RT-PCR reads in MiXCR, one entry per CDR3 protein. The sample shows about 620,000 distinct CDR3 sequences, 10% to 15% of them seen only once. Here the sequenced sample was PBMCs from blood, taken on the day of vaccination. The origin of this receptor is a man aged 50-59 years who received an inactivated influenza vaccine. The chain couples TRBV7-2 to TRBJ2-5; D is undetermined. CDR3 amino acids: CASSLGAKAFQETQYF. The CDR3 coding sequence is TGTGCCAGCAGCTTAGGGGCAAAGGCCTTCCAAGAGACCCAGTACTTC.